The clone carrying this T cell receptor (beta chain) appeared once. Time point: newly diagnosed GD, antithyroid drugs for less than 3 months. RNA extracted from PBMCs served as the sequencing template. This specimen comes from a study of regulatory T cells in long-lasting Graves disease. Arm-PCR of CDR3 regions and iRepertoire HTBI primers were used to build TCR beta libraries. In TCRdb, the multiplex PCR reads were re-called with MiXCR into one record per CDR3 protein. The table includes 350,000 to 450,000 distinct CDR3 sequences, more than 12% detected once. Another study also made use of these data, one on T cells in Graves' hyperthyroidism and ophthalmopathy.

The receptor's source is a woman in her thirties with Graves disease. Material: peripheral blood mononuclear cells (PBMCs), obtained at new diagnosis, from a patient treated with antithyroid drugs.

The CDR3 DNA follows: TGCAGCGTTGAGGGGCAGGGGGCGACGTCCTATGGCTACACCTTC. Translating it yields CSVEGQGATSYGYTF. This rearrangement joins TRBV29-1 to TRBJ1-2, with TRBD1 identical over 8 bases. The V and J ends lost 3 bases and 4 bases, in that order; junction bases with no gene match: 10. The CDR3 runs 15 residues. The germline gives CDR1 SQVTM, CDR2 ANQGSEA.